The clone carrying this T cell receptor beta chain was counted many times. Its antigen remains unidentified. Through a sample-barcoded 5' primer and a J-beta primer mix, a second PCR was run for roughly 7 to 11 cycles. MiXCR, applied by TCRdb to the 5' RACE reads, yields one record per CDR3 protein. Of about 930,000 distinct CDR3 sequences in the sample, 29% were seen once. This entry is derived from a study of blood T cells in healthy people across ages. General study findings and limits: Naive and antigen-experienced cells were not separated, limiting conclusive comparison.

The V and J ends lost 4 bases and 0 bases respectively, with 7 bases between them. The CDR3 contains 12 residues. Germline lookup yields CDR1 SQVTM and CDR2 ANQGSEA. These data were also filed under a second study, of T cells of mothers and their children. That work adds: About 6 children, together with their three healthy Caucasian mothers, made up the donors. Regardless of relatedness, pairs show thymic selection shaping TCR recombination output in a similar manner.

Sequencing used blood. The genes are TRBV29-1 and TRBJ2-7, with D maybe TRBD1 (6 bases). The origin of this receptor is a woman aged 40-49 years in good health. The CDR3 bases are TGCAGCGTTGGGGACAACTCCTACGAGCAGTACTTC. Its protein is CSVGDNSYEQYF.